This TCR beta chain derives from a study of T cells in Graves' hyperthyroidism and ophthalmopathy. For the study at large: Blood from the periphery was taken at initial diagnosis, before any treatment.

Researchers took RNA transcripts and amplified the TCR beta CDR3 regions from them. HTBI primers were used for first-round RT-PCR of the TCR CDR3. TCRdb re-called the multiplex PCR reads through MiXCR, storing one row per CDR3 protein. The profile shows 300,000 to 500,000 distinct CDR3 sequences, roughly 13% of them singletons. The CDR3 has 10 amino acids. The ends were cut back, 6 bases at V and 3 bases at J, with 5 bases in the middle. In germline, CDR1 is SQVTM, CDR2 ANQGSEA. At least 3 on the Clinical Activity Score was recorded for ophthalmopathy patients, who also had NOSPECS grade at least 4 and duration under 3 months. Reasons for excluding patients were uncontrolled infection, other autoimmune disease, pregnancy or lactation.

The genes are TRBV29-1 and TRBJ1-1, with D uncertain. The sample was blood. The sequence was obtained from a man aged 50-59 years with Graves' ophthalmopathy. The CDR3 DNA is TGCAGCGTCGCCCACACTGAAGCTTTCTTT. Protein: CSVAHTEAFF.